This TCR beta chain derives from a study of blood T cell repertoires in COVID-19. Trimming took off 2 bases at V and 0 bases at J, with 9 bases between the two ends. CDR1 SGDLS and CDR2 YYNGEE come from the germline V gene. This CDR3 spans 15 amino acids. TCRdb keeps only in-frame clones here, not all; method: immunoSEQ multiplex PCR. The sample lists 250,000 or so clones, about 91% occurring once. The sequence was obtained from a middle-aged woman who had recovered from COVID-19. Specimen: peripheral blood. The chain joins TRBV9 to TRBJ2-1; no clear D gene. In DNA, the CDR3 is TGTGCCAGCAGCGTGACACAAAGCTCCTACAATGAGCAGTTCTTC. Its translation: CASSVTQSSYNEQFF.